This T cell receptor beta chain was sequenced during a study of PD-L1 blockade in urothelial cancer. For the study at large: The number of prior chemotherapy regimens per patient was 0 to 3. A median approximately 150,000 T cells were found in blood samples.

This clone was counted once. Antigen: not known. Findings and caveats of the study: Below-median TCR clonality that was measured in pretreatment blood predicted better survival.

Generated by immunoSEQ multiplex PCR, the TCRdb table keeps only in-frame clones and is missing some. The sample consists of about 95,000 clones, about nine tenths of them appearing once. Time point here: pretreatment peripheral blood. Trimming took 3 bases from V and 2 from J, leaving 32 bases between them. Per germline, CDR1 MGHRA and CDR2 YSYEKL. CDR3 length equals 21 residues. The material sequenced was PBMCs, taken around atezolizumab (anti-PD-L1) treatment. This TCR was recovered from a man between 60 and 70 years old with urothelial cancer. This sequence joins TRBV4-1 and TRBJ2-7, with TRBD2 as a possible D gene (6 bases). CDR3 DNA sequence: TGCGCCAGCAGCCATCCTATCCGGCCCACAGGTAGTGCGGGACCTGCCTACGAGCAGTACTTC. Amino acids: CASSHPIRPTGSAGPAYEQYF.